This passage covers 20 T cell receptor beta chains from one sample sequenced in a study of T-cell reconstitution after alpha-beta-depleted transplantation in children. Unique molecular identifiers were used to barcode this TCRbeta library. TCRdb ran MiXCR on the PCR reads and lists one entry per CDR3 protein. The data hold approximately 490,000 distinct CDR3 sequences, with around 12% observed a single time. The material sequenced was PBMCs from the stem cell graft donor, taken from the stem cell graft. The receptors stem from a human donor who donated a stem cell graft to a child with combined immunodeficiency.

This clonotype appeared a few times. The rearrangement links TRBV9 to TRBJ2-7; D is perhaps TRBD1 or TRBD2 (6 bases each). The CDR3 has 12 amino acids. V lost 4 bases and J lost 7, with 12 bases in between. Germline CDR1 SGDLS, CDR2 YYNGEE. The CDR3 protein is CASSPQGTEQYF. The CDR3 DNA follows: TGTGCCAGCAGCCCCCAGGGGACTGAGCAGTACTTC.

The chain is built from TRBV29-1 and TRBJ1-1; a weak D match, TRBD1 (6 bases). CDR3 length equals 14 residues. The germline V gene encodes CDR1 SQVTM and CDR2 ANQGSEA. V lost 7 bases and J 4 bases, leaving 19 bases between the germline ends. CDR3 residues: CSERGGAMGTEAFF. As DNA, the CDR3 is TGCAGCGAGAGGGGGGGGGCCATGGGCACTGAAGCTTTCTTT.

The rearrangement links TRBV7-9 to TRBJ2-5, with D possibly matching TRBD2 (5 bases). CDR1 and CDR2 (germline): SEHNR, FQNEAQ (reference sequence). The V end lost 5 bases, the J end lost 1 base, and 17 bases lay between the germline ends. The CDR3 contains 16 residues. The CDR3 sequence: CASSPKSSTSQETQYF. CDR3 DNA: TGTGCCAGCAGCCCAAAAAGCTCTACTAGCCAAGAGACCCAGTACTTC. The whole variable domain, remainder taken from reference TRBV7-9 and TRBJ2-5, is DTGVSQNPRHKITKRGQNVTFRCDPISEHNRLYWYRQTLGQGPEFLTYFQNEAQLEKSRLLSDRFSAERPKGSFSTLEIQRTEQGDSAMYLCASSPKSSTSQETQYFGPGTRLLVL.

In this sample, this clonotype turned up a few times. The gene calls are TRBV4-3 and TRBJ1-2; no firm D call. Germline V gene sequence: CDR1 LGHNA, CDR2 YSLEER. V dropped 1 base and J dropped 8 bases, with 11 bases sitting between them. The CDR3 sequence is 13 residues long. The CDR3 bases are TGCGCCAGCAGCCAAGTCCGGGCGGACGGCTACACCTTC. Translation gives CASSQVRADGYTF.

The chain combines TRBV15 with TRBJ2-7, with D perhaps assigned TRBD1 or TRBD2 (5 bases each). V lost 7 bases to trimming and J lost 3 bases, with 13 bases between them. The length of the CDR3 is 13 residues. In germline, CDR1 is LNHNV, CDR2 YYDKDF (reference sequence). CDR3 nucleotides: TGTGCCACCATCAGTGGGGACCTCTACGAGCAGTACTTC. This encodes CATISGDLYEQYF.

This clonotype was detected many times. The rearrangement links TRBV10-3 to TRBJ2-7; maybe TRBD1 (6 bases). The CDR3 is 11 amino acids. Deletions cut 4 bases from V and 7 bases from J, with 8 bases between. The V gene's germline CDR1 is ENHRY and CDR2 SYGVKD. The CDR3 DNA is TGTGCCATCAGTGGAACAGGGGAGCAGTACTTC. Translation: CAISGTGEQYF.

The genes are TRBV9 and TRBJ2-3; D is unresolved. Per germline, CDR1 SGDLS and CDR2 YYNGEE. Trimming pared 4 bases from V and 2 bases from J, leaving 20 bases between. The CDR3 is made up of 17 amino acids. The CDR3 region is CASSLGTARSHTDTQYF. The CDR3 DNA sequence: TGTGCCAGCAGCCTCGGTACGGCTCGTTCCCACACAGATACGCAGTATTTT.

The chain has TRBV2 and TRBJ1-5, with a possible D match to TRBD1 (6 bases). Germline V gene sequence: CDR1 SNHLY, CDR2 FYNNEI. Trimming removed 5 bases from V and 1 base from J, with 12 bases in between. This CDR3 has 15 amino acids. CDR3 region: CASSRYRESNQPQHF. CDR3 sequence (DNA): TGTGCCAGCAGTAGATACAGGGAAAGCAATCAGCCCCAGCATTTT.

This clonotype was observed many times. The genes are TRBV5-1 and TRBJ2-2; D remains unclear. V was cut by 4 bases and J by 2 bases, with 9 bases left in between. Germline V gene lookup returns CDR1 SGHRS and CDR2 YFSETQ. The CDR3 length is 14 residues. The DNA for the CDR3 is TGCGCCAGCAGCCAACAGCGAAACACCGGGGAGCTGTTTTTT. The encoded protein is CASSQQRNTGELFF.

This clonotype was recorded many times. The rearrangement links TRBV21-1 to TRBJ2-3; TRBD1 is the table's D call, not checked against the DNA. TRBV21-1 is a pseudogene segment. There are 13 residues in the CDR3. The CDR3 coding sequence is TGTGCCAGCACTAAACAGGGCCCAGATACGCAGTATTTT. This codes for CASTKQGPDTQYF.

The rearrangement joins TRBV10-3 to TRBJ1-2, with 7 bases aligning to TRBD1. V was clipped by 6 bases and J by 7 bases; unmatched bases: 5. Germline CDR1 reads ENHRY; CDR2 reads SYGVKD. The CDR3 extends over 12 amino acids. CDR3 sequence reads: CAIRGQRGGYTF. CDR3 DNA sequence: TGTGCCATCAGGGGACAGCGGGGTGGCTACACCTTC.

This sequence joins TRBV9 and TRBJ2-3, with D possibly being TRBD2 (5 bases). CDR3 length: 14 amino acids. CDR1 and CDR2 from the germline V gene are SGDLS and YYNGEE. V was trimmed by 2 bases and J by 2 bases, leaving 9 bases between them. For the CDR3, the DNA is TGTGCCAGCAGCGTCCGGAGGCACACAGATACGCAGTATTTT. It yields the protein CASSVRRHTDTQYF.

The genes are TRBV20-1 and TRBJ1-2; no clear D gene. The ends were cut back, 3 bases at V and 8 bases at J, with 19 bases in the middle. The CDR3 spans 14 residues. Per the germline V gene, CDR1 is DFQATT and CDR2 is SNEGSKA (reference sequence). The CDR3: CSASLSGELSGYTF. The DNA for the CDR3 is TGCAGTGCTAGCTTGTCAGGAGAGCTGAGCGGCTACACCTTC.

This clonotype was counted a few times. The chain recombines TRBV7-2 with TRBJ2-7, with TRBD2 matching 10 bases. Trimming cost V 3 bases and J 2 bases; bases outside gene matches: 4. Germline V lookup: CDR1 SGHTA, CDR2 FQGNSA. The CDR3 is 15 amino acids. The CDR3 DNA follows: TGTGCCAGCAGCTTTAGCGGGAGGACAACCTACGAGCAGTACTTC. Its translation: CASSFSGRTTYEQYF.

This clonotype showed up just a few times. This chain's CDR3 is CASSFGTGESPLHF. The DNA for the CDR3 is TGTGCCAGCAGTTTTGGGACAGGGGAATCACCCCTCCACTTT. The chain has TRBV27 and TRBJ1-6, with 10 nucleotides matching TRBD1. This CDR3 has 14 residues. In germline, CDR1 is MNHEY, CDR2 SMNVEV (reference sequence). Trimming at V came to 3 bases and at J to 10 bases, leaving 3 bases not matched to a gene.

This clonotype was seen only a few times. The chain is built from TRBV7-2 and TRBJ2-4; D possibly corresponds to TRBD1 (6 bases). The CDR3 extends over 14 amino acids. Deletions cut 4 bases from V and 6 bases from J, with 13 bases between. The V gene's germline CDR1 is SGHTA and CDR2 FQGNSA. This chain's CDR3 is CASSSRQVGNIQYF. The CDR3 DNA follows: TGTGCCAGCAGCTCCCGACAGGTCGGAAACATTCAGTACTTC. Based on the CDR3 plus reference TRBV7-2 and TRBJ2-4, the full variable domain is GAGVSQSPSNKVTEKGKDVELRCDPISGHTALYWYRQSLGQGLEFLIYFQGNSAPDKSGLPSDRFSAERTGGSVSTLTIQRTQQEDSAVYLCASSSRQVGNIQYFGAGTRLSVL.

Only a few counts were recorded for this clonotype. This chain links TRBV12-3 or TRBV12-4 with TRBJ1-1; D perhaps matches TRBD1 (5 bases). V was trimmed by 4 bases and J by 6 bases, leaving 18 bases between them. This CDR3 has 15 amino acids. The CDR3 DNA sequence: TGTGCCAGCAGTTCCCCCGGGACGCCCGGGGCTGAAGCTTTCTTT. Its translation: CASSSPGTPGAEAFF.

This rearrangement joins TRBV20-1 to TRBJ2-7, with 16 bases matching TRBD2. Unmatched junction bases numbered 8, after V lost 6 bases and J lost 0 bases. The CDR3 runs to 17 residues. Germline values: CDR1 DFQATT, CDR2 SNEGSKA (reference sequence). The CDR3 region has the DNA TGCAGTGCCGTGGGACTAGCGGGAGGGCGAAGCTCCTACGAGCAGTACTTC. It specifies CSAVGLAGGRSSYEQYF.

This clonotype has a single count. This chain uses TRBV5-1 with TRBJ2-1; D assignment may be TRBD1 or TRBD2 (5 bases each). The germline V gene encodes CDR1 SGHRS and CDR2 YFSETQ. The CDR3 is made up of 13 amino acids. Trimming cost V 6 bases and J 5 bases, with 12 bases left between them. DNA for the CDR3: TGCGCCAGCACCCGGGACGGAAACAATGAGCAGTTCTTC. Its translation: CASTRDGNNEQFF.

This clonotype occurred many times. The CDR3 protein is CSARVPLASKNIQYF. The DNA for the CDR3 is TGCAGTGCTAGAGTCCCCCTAGCGTCTAAAAACATTCAGTACTTC. V gene TRBV20-1 combines with J gene TRBJ2-4, with a possible D match to TRBD2 (6 bases). Trimming removed 1 base from V and 4 bases from J, with 14 bases in between. The CDR3 spans 15 residues. Germline V gives CDR1 DFQATT, CDR2 SNEGSKA (reference sequence).